This entry describes one TCR beta chain. Its antigen is not yet known. Base qualities are not at hand, and no much larger clone is one base apart. Other DNA variants within this sample encode the same CDR3. Trimming accounts for 5 bases at V and 1 base at J, while the number of junction bases matched to no gene is 1. Spanning cysteine to phenylalanine, the CDR3 consists of 14 amino acids. Only CDR3 DNA is held: 42 bases, read in frame from base 1. Looking up the germline V gene (reference sequence) yields CDR1 MNHNY and CDR2 SVGAGI. Each donor gave one peripheral blood draw, averaging approximately 110 mL, which was collected into heparinised tubes. A BD FACSAria II and a panel including CD45RO, CCR7, CD25, CD127, CD95 and CD27 were used to sort naive, central memory, regulatory and stem cell-like memory CD4+ T cells. Every sorted population had a purity above 95%. PBMCs were isolated immediately by Lymphoprep density gradient centrifugation and stained directly without culture. So that batch effects would be minimized, each experiment stained and sorted samples in pairs, pairing one healthy donor with one patient.

These data originate in a study of beta chain features in type 1 diabetes (dated by TCRdb to the late 2010s). Study-level background: Patients and healthy donors did not differ in mean age, gender distribution, total cell number or subset yield. Naive and central memory subsets were obtained from all 30 or so donors, but regulatory and stem cell-like memory subsets were isolated from only 8 patients and about eight healthy donors. A total of 107,917,701 sorted cells were examined across all samples, and a strong correlation was observed between cell number per subset and RNA yield. The study compared the TCRB repertoires of sorted circulating CD4+ T cell subsets in recently diagnosed type 1 diabetes patients with those in matched healthy donors.

All of the isolated RNA was reverse transcribed with the High Capacity cDNA Reverse Transcription Kit, so expressed TCRB transcripts were sequenced. Deep immunoSEQ sequencing was performed on naive, central memory and regulatory T cell samples, with an average of about 3.57 million total reads per sample. Sorted cells were lysed in RLT buffer and RNA was extracted with DNase-treated RNeasy Micro or Mini kits, depending on cell number. Each cell subset was processed on its own to prevent cross-contamination, while patient and healthy donor samples were processed together. The immunoSEQ multiplex PCR was used to amplify TCRB sequences from cDNA, generating 87-bp fragments that spanned the CDR3 region. Amplicons were sequenced on the Illumina HiSeq platform. Processing in the source paper ran as follows. Synthetic template baselines were used to correct PCR bias computationally, reads within Hamming distance 2 were collapsed, and singletons that could not be merged were discarded. Reads were aligned against IMGT to assign V, D and J genes, CDR3 length and insertions or deletions at six rearrangement sites. Clonotype counts were normalized to sorted cell number within each subset before computing true diversity and Gini coefficients with the tcR R package. The overlap coefficient, calculated on TCRB nucleotide sequences, was used to measure repertoire sharing. TCRdb re-hosts the immuneACCESS table, in-frame sequences only. Its copies lack some clones; in the studies checked, an unresolved V gene accounts for under half of them, and the cause for the rest is not known. V, J and clone size were drawn from that table, and D and trimming were deduced from the DNA. This sample has 300,000 to 350,000 clones in its table, and about 14% of those were observed once. The leading ten clones occupy 6.7% of the sample.

What the work shows at the level of the full study, not this receptor alone: Because small numbers of individuals were included in the HLA sub-analyses, any influence of HLA type on TCRB rearrangement was left unresolved. Shorter templates might have been favored by PCR, but patient and control samples were amplified and corrected together, so both groups would have been affected equally by any skew. Sequencing cDNA rather than genomic DNA could over-represent highly expressing activated cells, although activation and CD3 levels did not differ between groups. Naive, central memory and regulatory TCRB repertoires appeared more similar among patients than among healthy donors. In all four CD4+ subsets, TCRB CDR3 length was moderately but significantly shorter in type 1 diabetes patients. Fewer insertions and more nucleotide deletions at VDJ recombination sites were observed in patients with type 1 diabetes, implying thymic rearrangement abnormalities.

The sequence is built from TRBV6-6 and TRBJ1-5; 8 central bases correspond to TRBD1. The sequence was obtained from a man aged 25 to 40 in good health. The material sequenced was central memory CD4+ T cells from blood. The nucleotides read TGTGCCAGCAGTGGACAGGGAAGCAATCAGCCCCAGCATTTT. This codes for CASSGQGSNQPQHF.